This T cell receptor beta chain was retrieved from a study of cytomegalovirus exposure and HLA in healthy donors. Findings and caveats of the study: Donors belonging to an Asian-associated ancestry cluster reportedly showed fewer N-insertions in productive TCRs than the approximately 670-donor mean, according to what a later analysis found. An analysis that came later showed most CMV-associated TCR beta chains appearing HLA-restricted.

This clone turned up a few times. Its antigen is currently unknown. Looked up from germline, CDR1 is SGHRS and CDR2 is YFSETQ. V dropped 0 bases and J dropped 0 bases, with 15 bases sitting between them. This CDR3 region has 17 residues. The PCR had 60 Vbeta and 13 Jbeta primers. Method: immunoSEQ multiplex PCR; TCRdb's copy keeps in-frame clones and lacks some. The sample carries some 120,000 clones, 75% to 80% recorded once. The rearrangement links TRBV5-1 to TRBJ1-1; D is uncertain. This receptor was obtained from a middle-aged woman in good health and CMV-seronegative. Source material: PBMCs. The CDR3 region is CASSLVAANGMNTEAFF. As DNA, the CDR3 is TGCGCCAGCAGCTTGGTGGCGGCCAATGGAATGAACACTGAAGCTTTCTTT.